Shown below are 2 T cell receptor beta chains from a single sample sequenced in a study of beta chain features in type 1 diabetes. No antigen is known for these receptors. The whole isolated RNA underwent reverse transcription, so sequencing captured expressed TCRB transcripts. Only in-frame clones appear in the TCRdb table, and some are missing; sequencing was by immunoSEQ multiplex PCR. The data hold 300,000 to 400,000 clones, with 13% observed a single time. Study results and limitations: In all four CD4+ subsets, TCRB CDR3 length was significantly, moderately reduced in type 1 diabetes.

The sample taken for sequencing was naive CD4+ T cells from blood. These receptors originate from a woman younger than 30 with type 1 diabetes.

For the CDR3, the DNA is TGTGCCACGGTACCGGGACAAGGGTCCAATCAGCCCCAGCATTTT. Its translation is CATVPGQGSNQPQHF. This chain links TRBV6-6 with TRBJ1-5; D possibly corresponds to TRBD1 (6 bases). The V gene lost 10 bases and the J gene lost 3 bases, with 19 bases spanning the gap. CDR3 size: 15 residues. CDR1 is MNHNY and CDR2 is SVGAGI in the germline V gene (reference sequence).

CDR3 in amino acids: CASSFLGGDTEAFF. Here the CDR3 DNA reads TGCGCCAGCAGCTTTCTAGGGGGGGACACTGAAGCTTTCTTT. The rearrangement links TRBV5-1 to TRBJ1-1; D is possibly TRBD1 (6 bases). V was clipped by 2 bases and J by 3 bases, with 11 bases between them. The germline gives CDR1 SGHRS, CDR2 YFSETQ. The CDR3 totals 14 residues. Supplemented by reference TRBV5-1 and TRBJ1-1, the full variable domain reads KAGVTQTPRYLIKTRGQQVTLSCSPISGHRSVSWYQQTPGQGLQFLFEYFSETQRNKGNFPGRFSGRQFSNSRSEMNVSTLELGDSALYLCASSFLGGDTEAFFGQGTRLTVV.